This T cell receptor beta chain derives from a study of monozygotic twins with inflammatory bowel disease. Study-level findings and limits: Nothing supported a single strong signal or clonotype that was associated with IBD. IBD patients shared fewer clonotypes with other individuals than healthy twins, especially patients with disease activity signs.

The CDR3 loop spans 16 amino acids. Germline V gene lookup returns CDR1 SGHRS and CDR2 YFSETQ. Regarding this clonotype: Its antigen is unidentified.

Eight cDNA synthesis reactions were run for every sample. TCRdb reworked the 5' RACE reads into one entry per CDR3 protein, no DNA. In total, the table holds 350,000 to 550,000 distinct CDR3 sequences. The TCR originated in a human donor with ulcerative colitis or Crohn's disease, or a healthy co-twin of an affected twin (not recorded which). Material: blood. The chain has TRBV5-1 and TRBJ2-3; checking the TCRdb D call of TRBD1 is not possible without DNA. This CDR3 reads CASSFGGDSFTDTQYF.